A selection of T cell receptor beta chains follows, all from one sample in a study of shared clonotypes between healthy human individuals. Produced via immunoSEQ multiplex PCR; TCRdb's table is partial and in-frame only. The data show millions of clones, with approximately 90% seen just once and roughly 0.14% held by the top ten. The sequencing input was naive CD4+ T cells sorted from blood. These receptors originate from a man aged 18 to 29 in good health. CDR3s include the opening cysteine and the closing phenylalanine or tryptophan. D genes are given only for firm matches. A row's size may be missing; if present it is once, few, many or a size class.

D gene: .
J gene: TRBJ1-6
V gene: TRBV30
clone size: .
CDR3 protein: CAWRRAKLGSYNSPLHF
CDR3 DNA: TGTGCCTGGAGGCGGGCCAAGTTAGGCTCCTATAATTCACCCCTCCACTTT

D gene: TRBD2
J gene: TRBJ2-1
V gene: TRBV9
clone size: once
CDR3 protein: CASSVLSGISEQFF
CDR3 DNA: TGTGCCAGCAGCGTCCTTAGCGGGATAAGTGAGCAGTTCTTC

D gene: TRBD2
J gene: TRBJ2-3
V gene: TRBV7-2
clone size: .
CDR3 protein: CASSLVAGGPIDTQYF
CDR3 DNA: TGTGCCAGCAGCTTAGTCGCGGGAGGGCCCATAGATACGCAGTATTTT

D gene: .
J gene: TRBJ2-2
V gene: TRBV4-1
clone size: .
CDR3 protein: CASSQRLTGTGELFF
CDR3 DNA: TGCGCCAGCAGCCAAAGGCTCACGGGTACCGGGGAGCTGTTTTTT

D gene: .
J gene: TRBJ2-4
V gene: TRBV18
clone size: .
CDR3 protein: CASSPLGGFPQNIQYF
CDR3 DNA: TGTGCCAGCTCACCACTGGGGGGATTCCCCCAAAACATTCAGTACTTC

D gene: .
J gene: TRBJ1-2
V gene: TRBV11-2
clone size: .
CDR3 protein: CASSLGAGRTYGYTF
CDR3 DNA: TGTGCCAGCAGCTTAGGAGCGGGACGGACCTATGGCTACACCTTC

D gene: .
J gene: TRBJ2-2
V gene: TRBV10-1
clone size: .
CDR3 protein: CVPTGELFF
CDR3 DNA: TGCGTCCCGACCGGGGAGCTGTTTTTT

D gene: .
J gene: TRBJ2-2
V gene: TRBV27
clone size: .
CDR3 protein: CASRPTGKQSNTGELFF
CDR3 DNA: TGTGCCAGCAGACCCACAGGGAAGCAATCGAACACCGGGGAGCTGTTTTTT

D gene: .
J gene: TRBJ2-2
V gene: TRBV10-3
clone size: .
CDR3 protein: CAIPKTGMYGELFF
CDR3 DNA: TGTGCCATCCCTAAAACGGGAATGTACGGGGAGCTGTTTTTT

D gene: .
J gene: TRBJ1-2
V gene: TRBV11-2
clone size: few
CDR3 protein: CASSLGIGNYGYTF
CDR3 DNA: TGTGCCAGCAGCTTAGGGATTGGAAACTATGGCTACACCTTC

D gene: .
J gene: TRBJ2-7
V gene: TRBV28
clone size: .
CDR3 protein: CASTQGISSYEQYF
CDR3 DNA: TGTGCCAGCACCCAGGGTATAAGCTCCTACGAGCAGTACTTC

D gene: TRBD2
J gene: TRBJ2-7
V gene: TRBV6-6
clone size: .
CDR3 protein: CASSYTSGSNEQYF
CDR3 DNA: TGTGCCAGCAGTTACACTAGCGGGAGCAACGAGCAGTACTTC